Listed here are 22 T cell receptor beta chains from one sample, sequenced in a study of OX40 agonist ivuxolimab in advanced cancers. Produced via immunoSEQ multiplex PCR; TCRdb's table is partial and in-frame only. The table lists about 45,000 clones, about nine tenths of them singletons. Sample: CD4+ or CD8+ T cells sorted from blood, taken in a trial of the OX40 agonist ivuxolimab. The receptors here all came from an adult with an advanced solid tumor such as melanoma, head and neck, liver or kidney cancer.

The rearrangement uses TRBV7-9 and TRBJ2-5, with D uncertain. The ends were cut back, 3 bases at V and 3 bases at J, with 5 bases in the middle. Per germline, CDR1 SEHNR and CDR2 FQNEAQ (reference sequence). The CDR3 has 12 amino acids. CDR3 bases: TGTGCCAGCAGCTTTATAGAAGAGACCCAGTACTTC. As protein: CASSFIEETQYF.

The chain employs TRBV9 and TRBJ2-7; D unclear. The germline CDR1 and CDR2 sequences are SGDLS and YYNGEE. Trimming took off 1 base at V and 3 bases at J, with 11 bases between the two ends. The CDR3 sequence is 14 residues long. The CDR3 DNA reads as TGTGCCAGCAGCGTAAGGTTTGAGAGCTACGAGCAGTACTTC. Translation gives CASSVRFESYEQYF.

This clone was found once. This chain's CDR3 is CASSSLAHSYEQYF. In DNA form, the CDR3 reads TGTGCCAGCAGCTCACTAGCGCACTCCTACGAGCAGTACTTC. This chain connects TRBV5-8 to TRBJ2-7; 7 bases are shared with TRBD2. The J segment lost 0 bases and the V segment lost 3 bases, leaving 3 bases of the junction unmatched. Germline V CDR1 and CDR2: SGHTS, YDEGEE. The CDR3 extends over 14 amino acids.

The rearrangement uses TRBV5-4 and TRBJ1-5, with D maybe TRBD1 (6 bases). V dropped 2 bases and J dropped 4 bases, with 7 bases sitting between them. In germline, CDR1 is SGHNT, CDR2 YYREEE (reference sequence). The CDR3 contains 13 residues. The CDR3 DNA reads TGTGCCAGCAGCTTACAGGGAAATCAGCCCCAGCATTTT. The encoded protein is CASSLQGNQPQHF.

The gene calls are TRBV29-1 and TRBJ2-7; 12 bases map to TRBD2. The CDR3 is made up of 14 amino acids. The germline V gene has CDR1 SQVTM and CDR2 ANQGSEA. Trimming took 6 bases from V and 4 from J; bases not matched to a gene: 7. The chain's CDR3 is CSVRGTSGLYEQYF. CDR3 DNA: TGCAGCGTGAGGGGGACTAGCGGGTTGTACGAGCAGTACTTC.

The rearrangement joins TRBV18 to TRBJ2-5; D might be TRBD1 or TRBD2, each matching 7 bases. The ends were cut back, 0 bases at V and 6 bases at J, with 14 bases in the middle. The germline V gene encodes CDR1 KGHSH and CDR2 LQKENI. This CDR3 spans 15 amino acids. CDR3 DNA sequence: TGTGCCAGCTCACCACCGGGAGGGGGCGGTCAGACCCAGTACTTC. Residues: CASSPPGGGGQTQYF.

The rearrangement uses TRBV4-3 and TRBJ1-2; the D gene is possibly TRBD1 (6 bases). The length of the CDR3 is 15 residues. V lost 0 bases to trimming and J lost 14 bases, with 22 bases between them. CDR1 is LGHNA, CDR2 YSLEER, per germline. The CDR3 is CASSQDPVGGTERTF. Written as DNA, the CDR3 is TGCGCCAGCAGCCAAGATCCCGTAGGGGGGACGGAGCGGACCTTC.

This clone has only a few counts. V is TRBV19 and J is TRBJ2-3, with 14 bases identical to TRBD2. This CDR3 is built from 15 residues. The germline V gene encodes CDR1 LNHDA and CDR2 SQIVND (reference sequence). Unmatched junction bases numbered 7, after V lost 9 bases and J lost 5 bases. The CDR3 sequence is CASRPGLAGGDTQYF. CDR3 bases: TGTGCCAGCCGGCCTGGACTAGCGGGAGGAGATACGCAGTATTTT.

The chain couples TRBV27 to TRBJ2-1, with 14 positions matching TRBD2. Germline CDR1 is MNHEY and CDR2 is SMNVEV (reference sequence). V was clipped by 7 bases and J by 3 bases; unmatched bases: 8. This CDR3 has 17 amino acids. The CDR3 coding sequence is TGTGCCAGCAAACCCGGGACTAGCGGGAGTTTCTACAATGAGCAGTTCTTC. Its protein product is CASKPGTSGSFYNEQFF.

The sample holds a few counts of this clone. The chain uses TRBV2 and TRBJ2-1; 7 bases match TRBD2. Germline values: CDR1 SNHLY, CDR2 FYNNEI. The CDR3 has 16 amino acids. The ends lost 6 bases at V and 3 bases at J; junction bases unmatched: 11. For the CDR3, the DNA is TGTGCCAGCAGGCCCCGAGGGGCTAGCGGCTACAATGAGCAGTTCTTC. Its translation is CASRPRGASGYNEQFF.

This rearrangement joins TRBV5-1 to TRBJ2-1, with 11 bases aligning to TRBD1. The trim removed 3 bases at V and 3 bases at J, leaving 2 bases unmatched. The germline gives CDR1 SGHRS, CDR2 YFSETQ. There are 15 residues in the CDR3. CDR3 DNA: TGCGCCAGCAGCTCCGGGACAGGGGGCTACAATGAGCAGTTCTTC. Amino acids: CASSSGTGGYNEQFF.

The chain employs TRBV7-3 and TRBJ2-1, with 8 bases matching TRBD2. Unmatched junction bases numbered 9, after V lost 3 bases and J lost 5 bases. CDR3 size: 16 residues. From germline, CDR1 is SGHTA and CDR2 FQGTGA. CDR3 nucleotides: TGTGCCAGCAGCTTTCAGCCGGGACTAGTTAACAATGAGCAGTTCTTC. Amino acid sequence: CASSFQPGLVNNEQFF.

The rearrangement uses TRBV11-2 and TRBJ2-7, with no clear D. The CDR3 extends over 15 amino acids. Trimming removed 2 bases from V and 5 bases from J, with 16 bases in between. Germline assignment: CDR1 SGHAT and CDR2 FQNNGV. The CDR3, as DNA: TGTGCCAGCAGCTTATCGGCCCTTAAATCCCACGAGCAGTACTTC. Amino acid sequence: CASSLSALKSHEQYF.

The rearrangement joins TRBV2 to TRBJ1-6; 7 nucleotides line up with TRBD1. Per the germline V gene, CDR1 is SNHLY and CDR2 is FYNNEI. Germline trimming cut 6 bases from V and 7 bases from J; bases unmatched to any gene: 6. The CDR3 is 14 amino acids. The CDR3 loop is CASRGGTANSPLHF. The CDR3 region has the DNA TGTGCCAGCAGGGGCGGGACAGCCAATTCACCCCTCCACTTT.

The CDR3 DNA sequence: TGTGCCAGCAGTTACCGGCAACTAGTCTGGAACGAGCAGTACTTC. Protein sequence: CASSYRQLVWNEQYF. The chain has TRBV6-5 and TRBJ2-7, with D tentatively TRBD2 (5 bases). V dropped 2 bases and J dropped 5 bases, with 16 bases sitting between them. The germline V gene has CDR1 MNHEY and CDR2 SVGAGI. The CDR3 extends over 15 amino acids.

The V call is TRBV7-9, the J call TRBJ2-2; weak D call: TRBD1 (5 bases). This CDR3 has 14 amino acids. The germline V gene encodes CDR1 SEHNR and CDR2 FQNEAQ (reference sequence). The ends were cut back, 5 bases at V and 1 base at J, with 8 bases in the middle. The CDR3 here is CASSQQVNTGELFF. The CDR3 DNA reads TGTGCCAGCAGCCAACAGGTGAACACCGGGGAGCTGTTTTTT.

The V and J genes are TRBV7-8 and TRBJ1-2, with D maybe TRBD1 (6 bases). Germline V gives CDR1 SGHVS, CDR2 FQNEAQ. CDR3 size: 14 residues. The V end was cut by 5 bases, the J end by 7 bases, with 17 bases between. For the CDR3, the DNA is TGTGCCAGCAGCCAGCCAGGGGCCTCTAGTGGCTACACCTTC. This encodes CASSQPGASSGYTF.

This clone occurred once. The rearrangement joins TRBV5-1 to TRBJ1-2; 9 bases are a match to TRBD1. There are 15 residues in the CDR3. Losses at the gene ends were 0 bases for V and 8 bases for J; bases not matched to a gene: 8. Per germline, CDR1 SGHRS and CDR2 YFSETQ. CDR3 DNA sequence: TGCGCCAGCAGCTTGGACGGACAGGGGAGGACGGGCTACACCTTC. It is translated as CASSLDGQGRTGYTF.

The gene calls are TRBV28 and TRBJ2-7, with TRBD1 identical over 7 bases. There are 13 residues in the CDR3. Looked up from germline, CDR1 is MDHEN and CDR2 is SYDVKM. The J segment lost 5 bases and the V segment lost 4 bases, leaving 5 bases of the junction unmatched. As DNA, the CDR3 is TGTGCCAGCAGTTCCCCAGGGGGTCACGAGCAGTACTTC. Translated: CASSSPGGHEQYF.

This sequence joins TRBV7-2 and TRBJ2-3; D remains unclear. The CDR3 consists of 16 residues. V was pared by 6 bases and J by 0 bases, with 16 bases between. The germline V gene has CDR1 SGHTA and CDR2 FQGNSA. CDR3 nucleotide sequence: TGTGCCAGCAGTCTAAGGGTTGGCGTCAGCACAGATACGCAGTATTTT. Protein sequence: CASSLRVGVSTDTQYF.

This chain's CDR3 is CASSLTGGGGELFF. The CDR3 nucleotides are TGTGCCAGCAGCTTAACAGGGGGTGGCGGGGAGCTGTTTTTT. V gene TRBV7-3 combines with J gene TRBJ2-2; D perhaps matches TRBD1 (6 bases). Germline-derived CDR1 and CDR2 are SGHTA and FQGTGA. V was cut by 0 bases and J by 7 bases, with 9 bases left in between. This CDR3 spans 14 amino acids.

The J gene is TRBJ2-1, the V gene TRBV9; perhaps TRBD1 as D (6 bases). V was cut by 0 bases and J by 7 bases, with 14 bases left in between. CDR1 is SGDLS, CDR2 YYNGEE, per germline. The CDR3 extends over 15 amino acids. The CDR3 here is CASSVVGHLRNEQFF. The CDR3 region has the DNA TGTGCCAGCAGCGTAGTGGGACATCTTCGGAATGAGCAGTTCTTC. The entire variable domain, with the rest obtained from reference TRBV9 and TRBJ2-1, is as follows: DSGVTQTPKHLITATGQRVTLRCSPRSGDLSVYWYQQSLDQGLQFLIQYYNGEERAKGNILERFSAQQFPDLHSELNLSSLELGDSALYFCASSVVGHLRNEQFFGPGTRLTVL.